The table lists the clone carrying this T cell receptor beta chain with a few counts. This CDR3 has 15 amino acids. Germline V gene lookup returns CDR1 MNHEY and CDR2 SVGAGI. The V and J ends lost 3 bases and 0 bases respectively, with 11 bases between them. From the 5' RACE reads, TCRdb called clonotypes with MiXCR, one entry per CDR3 protein. The table has some 1,300 distinct CDR3 sequences, approximately 6.2% seen once. Regarding time point: sample taken at primary tumor resection. The donors, 70 to 80 patients with untreated early-stage non-small cell lung cancer, provided the samples. Frozen PBMC, nontumor lung or tumor provided whole RNA, which was sequenced unsorted. The data were taken from a study of spatial heterogeneity in lung cancer.

The V call is TRBV6-5, the J call TRBJ2-5; D ambiguous. The material sequenced was normal lung tissue next to the tumor, taken at surgery. The source is a male donor with early-stage non-small cell lung cancer. The CDR3 nucleotides are TGTGCCAGCAGTTATTGGCCCTTCGACCAAGAGACCCAGTACTTC. As protein: CASSYWPFDQETQYF.